This entry is about one TCR beta chain. Other nucleotide sequences from this sample produce the same CDR3. V lost 4 bases and J 0 bases, leaving 3 bases between the germline ends. Germline V gene data show CDR1 as LNHDA and CDR2 as SQIVND (reference sequence). The CDR3 spans 12 residues. The data originate from a study of blood T cell repertoires in COVID-19. Study-level background: From T cells, B-cell-depleted T cells, or PBMCs came the material, which was cDNA or gDNA.

Per the original data handling: Amplified reference gene primers provided the basis for estimating nucleated cell counts. Using immunoSEQ multiplex PCR, the repertoire was profiled, and TCRdb retains in-frame clones only, with some absent. V, J and clone size are those of that table, while D and trimming were read from the DNA. The table has about 310,000 clones, 75% to 90% seen once; the top ten hold under 2.5%. Recruitment covered 20 to 25 US areas and drew participants whose ages spanned roughly 18 to 95 years. The sample was PBMCs or T cells enriched from blood (not recorded which). The receptor comes from a man aged 30-40 years who had recovered from COVID-19. The chain carries TRBV19 and TRBJ1-1; no clear D gene. The CDR3 coding sequence is TGTGCCAGTAGTACCGTGAACACTGAAGCTTTCTTT. This sequence encodes CASSTVNTEAFF.